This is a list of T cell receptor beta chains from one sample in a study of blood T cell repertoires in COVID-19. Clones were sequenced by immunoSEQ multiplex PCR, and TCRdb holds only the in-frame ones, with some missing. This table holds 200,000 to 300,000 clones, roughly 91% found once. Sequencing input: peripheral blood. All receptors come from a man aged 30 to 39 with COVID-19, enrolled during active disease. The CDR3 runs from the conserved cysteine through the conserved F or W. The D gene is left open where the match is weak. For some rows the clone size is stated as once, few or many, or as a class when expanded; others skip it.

cdr3_aa: CASSGDRVGVTEAFF
d_call: TRBD1
cdr3_length: 15
v_call: TRBV2
clone_size: -

cdr3_aa: CASSWDRRNTEAFF
d_call: TRBD1
cdr3_length: 14
v_call: TRBV11-2
clone_size: -

cdr3_aa: CASSASAVGGTEAFF
d_call: -
cdr3_length: 15
v_call: TRBV19
clone_size: -

cdr3_aa: CASSQTPGLAGGSSYNEQFF
d_call: TRBD2
cdr3_length: 20
v_call: TRBV4-1
clone_size: -

cdr3_aa: CASSQTSTGELFF
d_call: -
cdr3_length: 13
v_call: TRBV3-1/TRBV3-2
clone_size: once

cdr3_aa: CASGDRERQPQHF
d_call: TRBD1
cdr3_length: 13
v_call: TRBV19
clone_size: -

cdr3_aa: CAWTKFSGQRLEKLFF
d_call: TRBD1
cdr3_length: 16
v_call: TRBV30
clone_size: -

cdr3_aa: CASSQGVQATYEQYF
d_call: -
cdr3_length: 15
v_call: TRBV3-1/TRBV3-2
clone_size: -

cdr3_aa: CASSQDSGGYGYTF
d_call: -
cdr3_length: 14
v_call: TRBV4-2
clone_size: -

cdr3_aa: CASSAGTGPYEQYF
d_call: TRBD1
cdr3_length: 14
v_call: TRBV13
clone_size: -

cdr3_aa: CASSLVGQSDEKLFF
d_call: -
cdr3_length: 15
v_call: TRBV5-1
clone_size: -

cdr3_aa: CASSLEGQGDTEAFF
d_call: TRBD1
cdr3_length: 15
v_call: TRBV7-9
clone_size: -

cdr3_aa: CASSLAGGIGEQYF
d_call: TRBD1
cdr3_length: 14
v_call: TRBV5-1
clone_size: -

cdr3_aa: CASSAWTGNQETQYF
d_call: TRBD1
cdr3_length: 15
v_call: TRBV9
clone_size: -

cdr3_aa: CASSSELAGDNNEQFF
d_call: TRBD2
cdr3_length: 16
v_call: TRBV5-1
clone_size: -

cdr3_aa: CSVERIAGNTIYF
d_call: -
cdr3_length: 13
v_call: TRBV29-1
clone_size: -

cdr3_aa: CASSYSEGGYTF
d_call: -
cdr3_length: 12
v_call: TRBV6-5
clone_size: -

cdr3_aa: CASYMGPEAFF
d_call: -
cdr3_length: 11
v_call: TRBV19
clone_size: -

cdr3_aa: CASSTQGVGYNEQFF
d_call: TRBD1
cdr3_length: 15
v_call: TRBV6-5
clone_size: -

cdr3_aa: CAWGQGGYETQYF
d_call: -
cdr3_length: 13
v_call: TRBV30
clone_size: -

cdr3_aa: CASSQGGQGGLSPLHF
d_call: TRBD1
cdr3_length: 16
v_call: TRBV4-1
clone_size: -

cdr3_aa: CASSPRTGSGNTIYF
d_call: TRBD1
cdr3_length: 15
v_call: TRBV3-1/TRBV3-2
clone_size: few

cdr3_aa: CASRPGQGLDYTF
d_call: TRBD1
cdr3_length: 13
v_call: TRBV6-5
clone_size: -

cdr3_aa: CASSDETVGQPQHF
d_call: -
cdr3_length: 14
v_call: TRBV2
clone_size: once

cdr3_aa: CAWRRQGAVGYTF
d_call: TRBD1
cdr3_length: 13
v_call: TRBV30
clone_size: -

cdr3_aa: CAITTGVLGYEQYF
d_call: TRBD1
cdr3_length: 14
v_call: TRBV10-3
clone_size: once

cdr3_aa: CASSLDSDSPLHF
d_call: -
cdr3_length: 13
v_call: TRBV5-1
clone_size: -

cdr3_aa: CATSDDRGDEQYF
d_call: TRBD1
cdr3_length: 13
v_call: TRBV24-1
clone_size: -

cdr3_aa: CASSYGGGELFF
d_call: -
cdr3_length: 12
v_call: TRBV6-6
clone_size: -

cdr3_aa: CASSLRTGAETQYF
d_call: TRBD1
cdr3_length: 14
v_call: TRBV9
clone_size: -

cdr3_aa: CASSFRGNTEAFF
d_call: -
cdr3_length: 13
v_call: TRBV12-3/TRBV12-4
clone_size: once

cdr3_aa: CASSLGDRSSGNTIYF
d_call: TRBD1
cdr3_length: 16
v_call: TRBV7-2
clone_size: -

cdr3_aa: CASSARRTGLYGYTF
d_call: TRBD1
cdr3_length: 15
v_call: TRBV9
clone_size: -

cdr3_aa: CASSPRTSGGYTQYF
d_call: TRBD2
cdr3_length: 15
v_call: TRBV9
clone_size: -

cdr3_aa: CASSALGTLSGNTIYF
d_call: -
cdr3_length: 16
v_call: TRBV9
clone_size: -

cdr3_aa: CASSPDRGRNYGYTF
d_call: TRBD1
cdr3_length: 15
v_call: TRBV19
clone_size: -

cdr3_aa: CASSFLQGANNEQFF
d_call: TRBD1
cdr3_length: 15
v_call: TRBV5-1
clone_size: -

cdr3_aa: CASSQDGSGGYGYGYTF
d_call: TRBD1
cdr3_length: 17
v_call: TRBV4-2
clone_size: -

cdr3_aa: CASSSDLAGSTGELFF
d_call: TRBD2
cdr3_length: 16
v_call: TRBV5-1
clone_size: -

cdr3_aa: CASSLGQGVQPQHF
d_call: TRBD1
cdr3_length: 14
v_call: TRBV3-1/TRBV3-2
clone_size: -

cdr3_aa: CATQTGGAETQYF
d_call: TRBD1
cdr3_length: 13
v_call: TRBV2
clone_size: -

cdr3_aa: CASSVSRDTEAFF
d_call: -
cdr3_length: 13
v_call: TRBV9
clone_size: -

cdr3_aa: CASSSQTGTRSNYGYTF
d_call: -
cdr3_length: 17
v_call: TRBV5-1
clone_size: -

cdr3_aa: CASSEQGGGGTGELFF
d_call: -
cdr3_length: 16
v_call: TRBV2
clone_size: -

cdr3_aa: CASSPTGEDTQYF
d_call: TRBD1
cdr3_length: 13
v_call: TRBV11-2
clone_size: -

cdr3_aa: CASRETGGSQPQHF
d_call: TRBD1
cdr3_length: 14
v_call: TRBV6-5
clone_size: -

cdr3_aa: CASTNSGYFNYGYTF
d_call: -
cdr3_length: 15
v_call: TRBV27
clone_size: -